These 2 T cell receptor beta chains were all obtained from the same sample, sequenced in a study of T cell repertoires in cytomegalovirus infection. TCRdb called the reads again in MiXCR, with one record for every CDR3 protein. Here the sample spans 150,000 to 200,000 distinct CDR3 sequences, about 21% being singletons. Sequencing input: PBMCs. The origin of the receptors is a human donor in good health (CMV status not recorded). Some clones in this sample may be carry-over from other donors' samples.

J is TRBJ1-3 and V is TRBV30; D not certain. V lost 0 bases and J 4 bases, leaving 7 bases between the germline ends. The CDR3 extends over 13 amino acids. Germline assignment: CDR1 GTSNPN and CDR2 SVGIG (reference sequence). The CDR3 DNA sequence: TGTGCCTGGAGTGTAGTGGGAGGAAACACCATATATTTT. As protein: CAWSVVGGNTIYF.

The chain has TRBV6-6 and TRBJ1-1; no clear D. This CDR3 spans 14 amino acids. Deletions cut 6 bases from V and 5 bases from J, with 16 bases between. In germline, CDR1 is MNHNY, CDR2 SVGAGI (reference sequence). The CDR3 loop reads CASRGGVYKTEAFF. CDR3 DNA: TGTGCCAGCAGAGGAGGAGTTTACAAGACTGAAGCTTTCTTT.